This T cell receptor beta chain was sequenced for a study of blood T cell repertoires in COVID-19. After removal of 2 bases from V and 2 bases from J, the junction contained 5 bases not matched to a gene. The V gene's germline CDR1 is MNHEY and CDR2 SVGAGI. The CDR3 contains 15 residues. This table comes from immunoSEQ multiplex PCR, and its TCRdb copy is limited to in-frame clones, with some not included. The sample has about 200,000 clones, about nine tenths seen once. The V and J genes are TRBV6-5 and TRBJ2-5; 7 nucleotides align to TRBD1. This clonotype originated in a young woman who had recovered from COVID-19. The sequencing sample was made of PBMCs or T cells enriched from blood (not recorded which). CDR3 residues: CASSYQGTVQETQYF. The CDR3 DNA is TGTGCCAGCAGTTACCAAGGGACAGTTCAAGAGACCCAGTACTTC.